These 27 T cell receptor beta chains originate from one sample sequenced in a study of blood T cell repertoires in COVID-19. The table came from immunoSEQ multiplex PCR; TCRdb's copy has only in-frame clones and leaves some out. The table has a few hundred thousand clones, more than 75% seen once; the top ten hold approximately 0.99%. Sequencing used PBMCs or T cells enriched from blood (not recorded which). The receptors here all came from a woman under 40 who had recovered from COVID-19.

The CDR3 region is CASSTNTGRPGRDTQYF. Here the CDR3 DNA reads TGTGCCAGCAGTACCAACACGGGACGGCCCGGGAGGGATACGCAGTATTTT. The chain uses TRBV27 and TRBJ2-3; 7 nucleotides line up with TRBD2. The trim removed 5 bases at V and 6 bases at J, leaving 17 bases unmatched. From germline, CDR1 is MNHEY and CDR2 SMNVEV (reference sequence). CDR3 length equals 17 residues.

The V gene is TRBV3-1 (or the pseudogene TRBV3-2), the J gene TRBJ2-2, with 7 positions matching TRBD1. This CDR3 spans 16 amino acids. The J segment lost 4 bases and the V segment lost 4 bases, leaving 9 bases of the junction unmatched. The germline V gene has CDR1 LGHDT and CDR2 YNNKEL (reference sequence). CDR3 coding DNA: TGTGCCAGCAGCCCAAACAGGGGTGGGAGCACCGGGGAGCTGTTTTTT. This sequence encodes CASSPNRGGSTGELFF.

The chain links TRBV2 to TRBJ1-2, with D hard to call. The CDR3 is 14 residues long. V lost 3 bases, J lost 4 bases, and 12 bases lay in between. Germline assignment: CDR1 SNHLY and CDR2 FYNNEI. CDR3 protein: CASSEHGEGYGYTF. In nucleotides, the CDR3 is TGTGCCAGCAGTGAGCACGGCGAGGGCTATGGCTACACCTTC.

The J gene is TRBJ1-4, the V gene TRBV3-1 (or the pseudogene TRBV3-2), with D perhaps matching TRBD2 (6 bases). The assigned J gene may be wrong: the sequence end matches TRBJ2-2 better. The CDR3 loop spans 15 amino acids. CDR1 and CDR2 from the germline V gene are LGHDT and YNNKEL (reference sequence). CDR3 bases: TGTGCCAGCAGCCAAGCAAACCTACGCGGGGAGGAGCTGTTTTTT. It is translated as CASSQANLRGEELFF.

This chain links TRBV6-2 or TRBV6-3 with TRBJ1-1; 9 bases line up with TRBD1. The germline gives CDR1 MNHEY, CDR2 SVGEGT. The trim removed 6 bases at V and 5 bases at J, leaving 10 bases unmatched. There are 15 residues in the CDR3. The CDR3 DNA sequence: TGTGCCAGCAGCTTTGCCGGGACAGGGATTACTGAAGCTTTCTTT. Protein sequence: CASSFAGTGITEAFF.

The genes are TRBV6-5 and TRBJ2-7; the D gene is possibly TRBD2 (6 bases). This CDR3 has 16 amino acids. Germline assignment: CDR1 MNHEY and CDR2 SVGAGI. Trimming removed 0 bases from V and 3 bases from J, with 15 bases in between. The CDR3, as DNA: TGTGCCAGCAGTTACTCGACGGGGGTTAGCAGCTACGAGCAGTACTTC. Amino acids: CASSYSTGVSSYEQYF.

The V call is TRBV12-3 or TRBV12-4, the J call TRBJ1-6, with D perhaps matching TRBD1 (5 bases). The CDR3 consists of 12 residues. The V end was cut by 8 bases, the J end by 9 bases, with 11 bases between. The CDR3 DNA sequence: TGTGCCAGCGGTACAGGTTCTTCACCCCTCCACTTT. It yields the protein CASGTGSSPLHF.

The rearrangement joins TRBV12-5 to TRBJ1-5, with D unresolved. CDR1 is LGHNT, CDR2 FRNRAP, per germline. The CDR3 extends over 13 amino acids. The V and J ends lost 6 bases and 0 bases respectively, with 6 bases between them. The CDR3 sequence: CASGQDSNQPQHF. The DNA for the CDR3 is TGTGCTAGTGGCCAGGATAGCAATCAGCCCCAGCATTTT.

The CDR3 nucleotides are TGTGCCAGCAGCCAAGTCCCCAGGGGCCAAGAGACCCAGTACTTC. Its protein product is CASSQVPRGQETQYF. This sequence joins TRBV14 and TRBJ2-5; D might be TRBD1 (6 bases). CDR3 length equals 15 residues. With 1 base removed from V and 1 base from J, the gap between germline ends came to 10 bases. Germline values: CDR1 SGHDN, CDR2 FVKESK. Drawing the rest from reference TRBV14 and TRBJ2-5, the complete variable domain is EAGVTQFPSHSVIEKGQTVTLRCDPISGHDNLYWYRRVMGKEIKFLLHFVKESKQDESGMPNNRFLAERTGGTYSTLKVQPAELEDSGVYFCASSQVPRGQETQYFGPGTRLLVL.

CDR3 residues: CASRSASSYEQYF. The CDR3, as DNA: TGTGCCAGCAGGAGTGCATCTTCCTACGAGCAGTACTTC. This chain links TRBV14 with TRBJ2-7, with D unresolved. CDR1 and CDR2 from the germline V gene are SGHDN and FVKESK. The CDR3 loop spans 13 amino acids. V was cut by 6 bases and J by 1 base, with 10 bases left in between.

This chain joins TRBV9 and TRBJ2-2; 10 bases agree with TRBD2. Germline CDR1 is SGDLS and CDR2 is YYNGEE. This CDR3 has 17 residues. The V segment lost 3 bases and the J segment 2 bases; nucleotides outside the gene matches: 7. For the CDR3, the DNA is TGTGCCAGCAGCGGAGGGTCTAGCGGGGGTAACACCGGGGAGCTGTTTTTT. This gives the protein CASSGGSSGGNTGELFF.

V usage is TRBV7-2 and J usage is TRBJ2-1, with D possibly TRBD2 on 6 matching bases. Per germline, CDR1 SGHTA and CDR2 FQGNSA. The CDR3 is 14 residues long. The V end lost 1 base, the J end lost 12 bases, and 16 bases lay between the germline ends. The CDR3 sequence: CASSLVGGMGGQFF. CDR3 bases: TGTGCCAGCAGCTTAGTTGGTGGAATGGGGGGGCAGTTCTTC.

The CDR3 region is CASSYSGGDYNEQFF. CDR3 in DNA: TGTGCCAGCAGTTACTCGGGGGGGGACTACAATGAGCAGTTCTTC. The J gene is TRBJ2-1, the V gene TRBV6-5; 7 positions match TRBD2. Germline CDR1 MNHEY, CDR2 SVGAGI. V shed 0 bases, J shed 3 bases, and the junction held 2 bases outside the gene matches. The CDR3 extends over 15 amino acids.

The chain joins TRBV9 to TRBJ1-1; D is ambiguous. Deletions cut 0 bases from V and 1 base from J, with 7 bases between. The CDR3 loop spans 14 amino acids. Germline V gene sequence: CDR1 SGDLS, CDR2 YYNGEE. CDR3 region: CASSVVKQNTEAFF. Written as DNA, the CDR3 is TGTGCCAGCAGCGTAGTCAAACAGAACACTGAAGCTTTCTTT.

The chain employs TRBV3-1 (or the pseudogene TRBV3-2) and TRBJ1-6; D uncertain. Germline lookup yields CDR1 LGHDT and CDR2 YNNKEL (reference sequence). V was trimmed by 3 bases and J by 8 bases, leaving 8 bases between them. This CDR3 is 13 amino acids long. The CDR3 nucleotides are TGTGCCAGCAGCCAGGCCGTGGATTCACCCCTCCACTTT. This translates into CASSQAVDSPLHF.

The rearrangement links TRBV3-1 (or the pseudogene TRBV3-2) to TRBJ1-4; D call uncertain. Germline V gene data show CDR1 as LGHDT and CDR2 as YNNKEL (reference sequence). The germline V and J ends were trimmed by 0 bases and 4 bases, with 9 bases remaining between them. This CDR3 is 15 amino acids long. The CDR3 DNA is TGTGCCAGCAGCCAAGATCCCGGGTTTAATGAAAAACTGTTTTTT. It yields the protein CASSQDPGFNEKLFF.

V is TRBV27 and J is TRBJ2-5; D is possibly TRBD2 (7 bases). The CDR3 contains 15 residues. CDR1 is MNHEY, CDR2 SMNVEV, per germline (reference sequence). Between the trimmed V and J ends, which lost 2 bases and 5 bases, there was a span of 15 bases. The CDR3 nucleotides are TGTGCCAGCAGTTTAGAAGGGGGGGCTCAGGAGACCCAGTACTTC. It is translated as CASSLEGGAQETQYF.

The rearrangement joins TRBV10-2 to TRBJ1-6; 8 nucleotides line up with TRBD1. The CDR3 extends over 15 amino acids. Germline-derived CDR1 and CDR2 are WSHSY and SAAADI. The V and J ends lost 7 bases and 5 bases, in that order; junction bases with no gene match: 7. CDR3 residues: CASNLDRDNNSPLHF. In DNA form, the CDR3 reads TGCGCCAGCAACCTGGACAGGGATAATAATTCACCCCTCCACTTT.

This clone was seen a single time. The CDR3 here is CASSLAGPFYEQYF. CDR3 bases: TGTGCCAGCAGCTTAGCGGGCCCATTCTACGAGCAGTACTTC. V is TRBV7-2 and J is TRBJ2-7; D unclear. CDR1 is SGHTA, CDR2 FQGNSA, per germline. The CDR3 is made up of 14 amino acids. V lost 0 bases, J lost 3 bases, and 9 bases lay in between.

The rearrangement joins TRBV27 to TRBJ2-5; 13 bases match TRBD2. CDR1 is MNHEY and CDR2 is SMNVEV in the germline V gene (reference sequence). The CDR3 covers 17 residues. The J segment lost 2 bases and the V segment lost 6 bases, leaving 9 bases of the junction unmatched. The CDR3 coding sequence is TGTGCCAGCAGCCGACTAGCGGGGGGCCCCATTCAAGAGACCCAGTACTTC. Protein product: CASSRLAGGPIQETQYF.

The genes are TRBV29-1 and TRBJ2-1; TRBD1 might be the D (6 bases). Germline V gene sequence: CDR1 SQVTM, CDR2 ANQGSEA. The ends were cut back, 6 bases at V and 7 bases at J, with 10 bases in the middle. The CDR3 extends over 11 amino acids. CDR3 in amino acids: CSVARGNEQFF. As DNA, the CDR3 is TGCAGCGTCGCTAGGGGGAATGAGCAGTTCTTC.

J is TRBJ1-1 and V is TRBV5-1, with 8 bases aligning to TRBD1. CDR3 length equals 15 residues. V dropped 4 bases and J dropped 0; count of bases not matched to a gene: 5. Germline V gives CDR1 SGHRS, CDR2 YFSETQ. CDR3 DNA sequence: TGCGCCAGCAGCGTACAGGGGGATATGAACACTGAAGCTTTCTTT. Its protein product is CASSVQGDMNTEAFF.

The chain joins TRBV10-3 to TRBJ2-7; tentative D call: TRBD1 (6 bases). The CDR3 runs to 13 residues. Germline CDR1 reads ENHRY; CDR2 reads SYGVKD. V was clipped by 6 bases and J by 2 bases, with 11 bases between them. CDR3 DNA sequence: TGTGCCATCAGGCCGGGACAAGCCTACGAGCAGTACTTC. Translated: CAIRPGQAYEQYF.

This chain uses TRBV4-2 with TRBJ2-3, with TRBD2 matching 10 bases. V trimming: 3 bases; J trimming: 1 base; junction bases outside the gene matches: 4. Germline V gives CDR1 LGHNA, CDR2 YNFKEQ. This CDR3 spans 16 amino acids. The CDR3 sequence: CASSHAGLAGTDTQYF. The CDR3 DNA follows: TGTGCCAGCAGCCACGCCGGACTAGCGGGCACAGATACGCAGTATTTT.

This rearrangement joins TRBV30 to TRBJ2-1, with TRBD2 identical over 8 bases. The length of the CDR3 is 15 residues. The germline CDR1 and CDR2 sequences are GTSNPN and SVGIG (reference sequence). V was pared by 4 bases and J by 6 bases, with 11 bases of the junction left unmatched. Here the CDR3 reads CAWTTGTRSTNEQFF. The CDR3 bases are TGTGCCTGGACGACCGGGACTAGATCTACCAATGAGCAGTTCTTC.

This clone was counted once. The chain couples TRBV9 to TRBJ2-3; 9 bases are shared with TRBD2. There are 17 residues in the CDR3. V was clipped by 3 bases and J by 4 bases; unmatched bases: 12. CDR1 is SGDLS, CDR2 YYNGEE, per germline. CDR3 loop: CASSAPLGAGGPDTQYF. CDR3 coding DNA: TGTGCCAGCAGCGCCCCACTCGGTGCGGGGGGGCCAGATACGCAGTATTTT.

This chain connects TRBV5-1 to TRBJ2-5; weak D call: TRBD1 (5 bases). V was pared by 2 bases and J by 5 bases, with 13 bases between. The CDR3 runs to 14 residues. Germline loops: CDR1 SGHRS, CDR2 YFSETQ. The CDR3 loop reads CASSLDSAQETQYF. The CDR3 nucleotides are TGCGCCAGCAGCTTAGACAGTGCGCAGGAGACCCAGTACTTC.